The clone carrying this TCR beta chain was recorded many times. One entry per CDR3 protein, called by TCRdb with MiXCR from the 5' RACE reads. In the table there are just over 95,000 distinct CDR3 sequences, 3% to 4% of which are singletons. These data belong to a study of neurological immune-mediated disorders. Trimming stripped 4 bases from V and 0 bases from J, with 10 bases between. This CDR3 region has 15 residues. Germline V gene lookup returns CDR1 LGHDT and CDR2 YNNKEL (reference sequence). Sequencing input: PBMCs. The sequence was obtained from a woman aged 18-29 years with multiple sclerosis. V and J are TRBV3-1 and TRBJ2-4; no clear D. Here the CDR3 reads CASSRGPLAKNIQYF. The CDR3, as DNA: TGTGCCAGCAGCCGAGGTCCTTTAGCCAAAAACATTCAGTACTTC.